This T cell receptor (beta chain) was identified during a study of cytomegalovirus exposure and HLA in healthy donors (dated by TCRdb to about 2017). About the full investigation: An earlier analysis of some 600 of the donors reported about 260 Gb of sequence data and approximately 120 million unique TCR beta sequences obtained from some 170 million T cells. Around 320 gigabases of sequencing data and approximately 93 million unique TCR sequences were included in an early release covering 550 to 800 HLA-typed donors. Of the approximately 400 genotyped donors, 80% to 90% were placed in the genetic ancestry cluster associated with self-reported Caucasian donors. The aim of the study was to test whether cataloging public T cell receptors could identify signatures of past pathogen exposure. The study used immunosequencing to profile the T cell repertoires of several hundred subjects and linked those repertoires to cytomegalovirus serostatus. A separate validation cohort of over a hundred different subjects was used in addition to the roughly 670-subject first cohort. High-throughput TCR immunosequencing, statistical association of individual TCRs with disease status, and machine learning were combined to predict cytomegalovirus infection status. A later analysis re-analyzed previously published TCR beta repertoires from roughly 600 donors and added high-resolution HLA genotyping to study TCR occurrence patterns. In the later analysis, no new phenotypic data were used to find candidate immune exposures; instead, reliance was placed on TCR beta sequences and their occurrence across donors. To decide whether each TCR beta V gene segment behaved as functional or pseudogenic, an earlier analysis of several hundred of the donors relied on high-throughput TCR beta sequencing. Donor age, sex, ethnicity and CMV serostatus were collected together with the repertoire data. Genome-wide SNP genotypes for about 55% of the 666 donors were used in a later genetic analysis, which treated that subset as a discovery cohort. All discovery cohort repertoires had been generated on a single sequencing platform. Both class I and class II loci were covered by HLA typing, at four-digit resolution. Typing coverage varied by locus: roughly 620-630 donors for A, B, C, DRB1 and DQB1; around 560 for DQA1; more than 600 for DPA1; approximately 470 for DPB1. A handful of DR-DQ haplotypes were handled as single units for association and clustering because linkage in the cohort was strong. Among about 400 genotyped donors of the cohort, an average of approximately 240,000 unique TCR beta nucleotide sequences was sequenced per donor, of which approximately 19% were non-productive.

What the work shows at the level of the full study, not this receptor alone: The only immune exposure information available for the cohort was CMV serostatus. The authors suggested that the approach could potentially be extended to other disease states and immunological phenotypes. In a later analysis, HLA-associated TCR beta chains were found to be more clonally expanded and to have lower generation probabilities than equally common non-associated chains. HLA typing was unavailable for some donors at each locus, so association tests used only the typed subset. At a false discovery rate of 0.05, a later analysis linked some 18,000 TCR beta sequences to specific HLA alleles. Compared with the roughly 700-donor mean, donors in an Asian-associated ancestry cluster had fewer N-insertions in productive TCRs, according to a later genetic analysis. About 17 rarely observed V segments, including chromosome 9 orphons, were excluded from the earlier analysis of some 590 of the donors because counts were too low. The sequencing pipeline was judged likely to have produced a cluster of highly shared sequence variants as a technical artifact. In the study, approximately 160 TCR beta chains were listed as associated with cytomegalovirus. Most CMV-associated TCR beta chains appeared to be HLA-restricted in a later analysis, and the HLA associations seemed to be driven largely by CMV exposure. In vitro tests confirmed that three of the cytomegalovirus-associated TCR beta chains recognize cytomegalovirus antigens. A later analysis reported that several top co-occurrence clusters appeared linked to parvovirus B19, influenza, CMV and Epstein-Barr virus. An earlier analysis of some 590 of the donors showed that most TCR beta V segments appeared in productive rearrangements either about 90% or about 30% of the time, which broadly matched IMGT annotations. A later analysis found that TCR association rates varied across HLA loci, with DRB1 alleles showing the most associated TCRs and HLA-C alleles the fewest. V-gene and J-gene trimming of TCR beta chains was associated with a missense DCLRE1C variant in a later genetic analysis, and the association was replicated in an independent cohort. Sequencing depth was assumed to be roughly uniform across donors in the presence/absence analyses, though that assumption may not hold. While some public TCRs were present in many individuals, most TCR sequences turned up only very rarely across donors. A further reported finding was that TCR beta sequences accurately predicted the HLA-A and HLA-B alleles for most subjects in the first cohort. The classifier was reported to diagnose cytomegalovirus status with high specificity and sensitivity in both the original cohort and the validation cohort. In this cohort, only TCR beta chains were sequenced, and detectable features were limited by the absence of alpha or paired-chain data. Correlated functional status among segregating V segments might reflect linkage disequilibrium, but an unknown experimental factor could not be ruled out. When HLA alleles, especially DR and DQ, strongly co-occurred, TCR associations were difficult to assign to individual alleles.

To prepare the library, the immunoSEQ multiplex PCR assay was applied. A mixture of 60 forward primers for TCR Vbeta segments and 13 reverse primers for TCR Jbeta segments was used in the multiplex PCR. The CDR3 region of rearranged TCR beta genes was amplified from genomic DNA by a multiplex PCR assay. The Illumina HiSeq System was used to sequence the amplified TCR beta libraries as 87-base-pair reads. Regarding the original processing steps: Across the 640 or so repertoires, a later analysis counted roughly 84 million unique TCR beta chains, about 10 million of which were shared by at least two donors. A nearest-neighbor algorithm error-corrected the raw reads and collapsed the reads into unique sequences, merging closely related sequences to remove PCR and sequencing errors. To assign V, D and J gene segments, CDR3 sequences were aligned to IMGT reference sequences. Each retained sequence needed at least a six-nucleotide match to both a V gene segment and a J gene segment. A rearrangement counted as productive if the CDR3 had no stop codons and remained in frame with V and J, and every other rearrangement counted as non-productive. Following IMGT convention, CDR3 was defined as the stretch from the second conserved V-encoded cysteine up to the conserved J-encoded phenylalanine. The earlier analysis of more than 450 of the donors excluded sequences that lacked an unambiguous match to a single V gene segment. In an earlier analysis of approximately 590 of the donors, a V segment was called functional when productive rearrangements were above 56.7%, and segregating when the standard deviation between donors exceeded 5%. To diagnose cytomegalovirus status from the catalog of TCR beta chain sequences, a statistical classification framework was built. In a later analysis, TCR nucleotide sequences were compared against IMGT/GENE-DB human TR gene sequences so that V and J genes could be assigned. Using the TCRdist pipeline, a later analysis assigned CDR3 sequences along with most-parsimonious VDJ recombination scenarios. In a later analysis, each TCR beta chain was defined by its CDR3 amino acid sequence together with its V-gene family, and reads without a unique V-gene family were excluded. In a later analysis, approximately 590 highly shared, low-generation-probability nucleotide sequences were removed to address suspected cross-contamination and a sequencing artifact. In a later analysis, a clonal expansion index for each public chain was calculated from normalized within-repertoire ranks of inferred template counts. In a later analysis, generation probabilities were computed using a VDJ recombination model fitted to out-of-frame rearrangements, and the results were checked against IGoR. Hypergeometric tests were used in a later analysis to score TCR-TCR, TCR-HLA and TCR-CMV co-occurrence, with a repertoire-size bias correction applied to the TCR pairs. In a later analysis, false discovery rates were estimated by permuting HLA or CMV assignments 20 times. In a later analysis, co-occurring TCRs were grouped using DBSCAN, and TCRdist sequence similarity was added for clustering within HLA-allele-positive subsets. Repertoires with fewer than 30,000 or more than 120,000 public chains were left out of co-occurrence clustering, as were a handful of repertoires with anomalous nucleotide sharing. Drawn from immuneACCESS, this table holds only the in-frame rearrangements with V and J called that TCRdb kept. Clones are partly lost; checked studies trace under half to an unresolved V gene and leave the rest unexplained. V and J calls and clone size are those listed in that table; D and trimming were worked out from the DNA. The table for this sample shows about 75,000 clones. 3.5% to 4% of the sample comes from the top ten.

Concerning this clone itself: The antigen it recognizes is unknown.

In total, around 600 healthy bone marrow donors made up the cohort. At the time of sampling, every cohort member was nominally healthy, though immune exposures that went unrecorded were likely present. The donor was CMV seropositive and was included in the group of 290 or so seropositive cohort members. A peripheral blood sample was provided by each donor, and peripheral blood mononuclear cells were used for TCR beta sequencing. The Qiagen DNeasy Blood Extraction Kit was used to extract genomic DNA from the blood cell samples. The source material was PBMCs. This clonotype was sampled from a man aged 18 to 30 in good health and CMV-seropositive.

CDR3 region: CAIRGTGGDNEQFF. The DNA sequence is given as TGTGCCATCAGGGGAACGGGGGGCGACAATGAGCAGTTCTTC. The V gene is TRBV10-3 and the J gene is TRBJ2-1; the D region possibly corresponds to TRBD2 (7 bases align). Between the V and J ends, shortened by 6 bases and 5 bases respectively, the junction contains 14 bases. The CDR3 holds 14 amino acids from the cysteine to the phenylalanine. Only CDR3 DNA remains: 42 bases, in frame from the first base. CDR1 ENHRY and CDR2 SYGVKD were looked up in the germline V gene.